This T cell receptor (beta chain) was captured by sequencing in a study of siplizumab effects on memory and regulatory T cells. Regarding the study as a whole: Among alloreactive clones, only a minor fraction mapped to unstimulated subsets. Controls showed an average of around 28% Treg-derived mappable alloreactive CD4+ clones, while siplizumab showed about 71%. Alloreactive sequences traceable to unstimulated CD4+ memory cells declined significantly under siplizumab.

As for this clone: Its antigen is not known.

Per individual sample, about 97,000 TCR templates were assayed. Libraries were prepared by immunoSEQ multiplex PCR; TCRdb keeps only in-frame clonotypes and omits some of them. The data show tens of thousands of clones, more than 80% seen once. Per germline, CDR1 LNHDA and CDR2 SQIVND (reference sequence). V was cut by 3 bases and J by 7 bases, with 6 bases left in between. The CDR3 totals 12 residues. Specimen: CD8+ T cells sorted from blood. The sequence was collected from a human donor in good health. The chain has TRBV19 and TRBJ1-4, with D unclear. CDR3 amino acids: CASSILGEKLFF. For the CDR3, the DNA is TGTGCCAGTAGTATTTTGGGTGAAAAACTGTTTTTT.